These 27 T cell receptor beta chains originate from one sample sequenced in a study of control samples from healthy donors and cancer patients. Using immunoSEQ multiplex PCR, the repertoire was profiled, and TCRdb retains in-frame clones only, with some absent. The data contain roughly 59,000 clones, more than 85% of them seen just once; the ten biggest clones take up 1.5% to 2%. Input material: PBMCs. Receptor source: a man in his forties with colorectal cancer.

This chain links TRBV6-5 with TRBJ1-1, with D hard to call. CDR1 and CDR2 from the germline V gene are MNHEY and SVGAGI. CDR3 length: 13 residues. V lost 7 bases, J lost 1 base, and 10 bases lay in between. Here the CDR3 reads CASKTLGNTEAFF. The CDR3 DNA reads as TGTGCCAGCAAGACCTTGGGGAACACTGAAGCTTTCTTT.

The V gene is TRBV3-1 (or the pseudogene TRBV3-2), the J gene TRBJ1-1; TRBD1 aligns across 8 bases. Germline-derived CDR1 and CDR2 are LGHDT and YNNKEL (reference sequence). CDR3 length: 15 residues. V dropped 3 bases and J dropped 4; count of bases not matched to a gene: 7. The CDR3 region has the DNA TGTGCCAGCAGCCACGGACAGGGCGGGGGCACTGAAGCTTTCTTT. It specifies CASSHGQGGGTEAFF.

CDR3 bases: TGTGCCAGCAGTTCGACCGAACTCGCGGGGATTACCGGGGAGCTGTTTTTT. Translation gives CASSSTELAGITGELFF. The chain couples TRBV27 to TRBJ2-2; TRBD2 might be the D (6 bases). The length of the CDR3 is 17 residues. CDR1 MNHEY and CDR2 SMNVEV come from the germline V gene (reference sequence). Deletions cut 4 bases from V and 5 bases from J, with 20 bases between.

This chain uses TRBV6-5 with TRBJ1-1, with 8 bases aligning to TRBD1. The J segment lost 5 bases and the V segment lost 0 bases, leaving 5 bases of the junction unmatched. Germline loops: CDR1 MNHEY, CDR2 SVGAGI. The CDR3 is 15 residues long. CDR3 loop: CASSYSGTGWTEAFF. The CDR3 coding sequence is TGTGCCAGCAGTTACTCTGGGACAGGTTGGACTGAAGCTTTCTTT.

This rearrangement joins TRBV6-5 to TRBJ1-1, with 7 bases fitting TRBD1. Losses at the gene ends were 2 bases for V and 6 bases for J; bases not matched to a gene: 3. There are 13 residues in the CDR3. Per the germline V gene, CDR1 is MNHEY and CDR2 is SVGAGI. CDR3 bases: TGTGCCAGCAGTTACGACAGGGCTGCTGAAGCTTTCTTT. This encodes CASSYDRAAEAFF.

The J gene is TRBJ1-2, the V gene TRBV11-2; maybe TRBD1 (5 bases). The CDR3 is 13 residues long. V lost 2 bases to trimming and J lost 8 bases, with 12 bases between them. CDR1 is SGHAT, CDR2 FQNNGV, per germline. CDR3 loop: CASSLSGGEGYTF. In DNA, the CDR3 is TGTGCCAGCAGCTTATCGGGGGGAGAGGGCTACACCTTC.

This chain connects TRBV5-5 to TRBJ2-1; TRBD1 matches 9 bases. Germline values: CDR1 SGHKS, CDR2 YYEKEE (reference sequence). The CDR3 extends over 15 amino acids. The V gene end was trimmed by 3 bases and the J gene end by 8 bases; junction bases not matched to a gene: 9. The CDR3 here is CASSWQTGGDDEQFF. The CDR3 bases are TGTGCCAGCAGCTGGCAGACAGGGGGTGACGATGAGCAGTTCTTC. The entire variable domain, with the rest obtained from reference TRBV5-5 and TRBJ2-1, is as follows: DAGVTQSPTHLIKTRGQQVTLRCSPISGHKSVSWYQQVLGQGPQFIFQYYEKEERGRGNFPDRFSARQFPNYSSELNVNALLLGDSALYLCASSWQTGGDDEQFFGPGTRLTVL.

The chain recombines TRBV7-9 with TRBJ2-1; D is possibly TRBD2 (6 bases). Between the trimmed V and J ends, which lost 1 base and 12 bases, there was a span of 16 bases. CDR3 length: 14 amino acids. The germline V gene has CDR1 SEHNR and CDR2 FQNEAQ (reference sequence). Here the CDR3 DNA reads TGTGCCAGCAGCTTAGTGGGACTCCCTGAGTGGCAGTTCTTC. Protein product: CASSLVGLPEWQFF.

The chain combines TRBV18 with TRBJ2-7; D is uncertain. Germline lookup yields CDR1 KGHSH and CDR2 LQKENI. V was cut by 6 bases and J by 2 bases, with 17 bases left in between. The CDR3 totals 15 residues. CDR3 protein: CASSPGSSGPYEQYF. The CDR3 bases are TGTGCCAGCTCTCCCGGCTCCTCCGGCCCCTACGAGCAGTACTTC. The full variable domain, with the rest looked up from reference TRBV18 and TRBJ2-7, is NAGVMQNPRHLVRRRGQEARLRCSPMKGHSHVYWYRQLPEEGLKFMVYLQKENIIDESGMPKERFSAEFPKEGPSILRIQQVVRGDSAAYFCASSPGSSGPYEQYFGPGTRLTVT.

This chain uses TRBV19 with TRBJ1-5; TRBD1 matches at 9 bases. The CDR3 contains 14 residues. V lost 9 bases to trimming and J lost 4 bases; unmatched junction nucleotides: 7. Germline-derived CDR1 and CDR2 are LNHDA and SQIVND (reference sequence). CDR3 sequence reads: CASQRTGENQPQHF. The CDR3 DNA is TGTGCCAGCCAGCGGACAGGGGAGAATCAGCCCCAGCATTTT.

The V gene is TRBV2, the J gene TRBJ2-2, with 13 bases fitting TRBD2. The length of the CDR3 is 15 residues. Germline-derived CDR1 and CDR2 are SNHLY and FYNNEI. Trimming at V came to 4 bases and at J to 6 bases, leaving 2 bases not matched to a gene. CDR3 in amino acids: CASSATSGGSGELFF. The CDR3 nucleotides are TGTGCCAGCAGTGCGACTAGCGGGGGGTCCGGGGAGCTGTTTTTT.

The V gene is TRBV6-5, the J gene TRBJ1-6; unclear D gene. Germline CDR1 and CDR2: MNHEY and SVGAGI. V was clipped by 7 bases and J by 10 bases, with 14 bases between them. The CDR3 length is 13 residues. The CDR3 protein is CASTFRIGSPLHF. In DNA form, the CDR3 reads TGTGCCAGCACCTTCCGGATTGGATCACCCCTCCACTTT.

The chain employs TRBV4-3 and TRBJ1-6, with D hard to call. The CDR3 is 14 residues long. Looked up from germline, CDR1 is LGHNA and CDR2 is YSLEER. The germline V and J ends were trimmed by 0 bases and 7 bases, with 7 bases remaining between them. CDR3 sequence reads: CASSQDHPNSPLHF. The CDR3 DNA is TGCGCCAGCAGCCAAGATCACCCCAATTCACCCCTCCACTTT.

The V call is TRBV5-4, the J call TRBJ1-1; 8 nucleotides agree with TRBD1. J gave up 4 bases and V 3 bases, and 2 bases lay outside the gene matches. This CDR3 is built from 13 residues. In germline, CDR1 is SGHNT, CDR2 YYREEE (reference sequence). The CDR3 DNA is TGTGCCAGCAGCTATACAGGGGGCACTGAAGCTTTCTTT. This sequence encodes CASSYTGGTEAFF.

V and J are TRBV7-7 and TRBJ2-5, with 8 bases identical to TRBD1. Trimming at V came to 5 bases and at J to 5 bases, leaving 7 bases not matched to a gene. This CDR3 spans 14 amino acids. Per germline, CDR1 SSHAT and CDR2 FNYEAQ (reference sequence). DNA for the CDR3: TGTGCCAGCAGCCGGGACAGGAGTAGGGAGACCCAGTACTTC. Amino acids: CASSRDRSRETQYF. Full variable domain (outside the CDR3, taken from reference TRBV7-7 and TRBJ2-5): GAGVSQSPRYKVTKRGQDVTLRCDPISSHATLYWYQQALGQGPEFLTYFNYEAQPDKSGLPSDRFSAERPEGSISTLTIQRTEQRDSAMYRCASSRDRSRETQYFGPGTRLLVL.

J is TRBJ1-2 and V is TRBV11-2, with D maybe TRBD1 (6 bases). Germline-derived CDR1 and CDR2 are SGHAT and FQNNGV. Trimming shortened V by 5 bases and J by 3 bases, and 10 bases separated the two germline ends. CDR3 length: 13 residues. The CDR3 region is CASSEGGYYGYTF. In DNA form, the CDR3 reads TGTGCCAGCAGCGAGGGGGGGTACTATGGCTACACCTTC.

The chain carries TRBV21-1 and TRBJ2-4. TRBV21-1 is marked as a pseudogene. This CDR3 has 17 amino acids. This CDR3 reads CASRFPLATARKNIQYF. Here the CDR3 DNA reads TGTGCCAGCAGATTTCCGTTAGCTACAGCAAGGAAAAACATTCAGTACTTC.

The chain carries TRBV5-1 and TRBJ1-3; 9 bases agree with TRBD1. The CDR3 has 16 residues. Trimming at V came to 4 bases and at J to 0 bases, leaving 5 bases not matched to a gene. CDR1 is SGHRS and CDR2 is YFSETQ in the germline V gene. This CDR3 reads CASSRDREISGNTIYF. In DNA, the CDR3 is TGCGCCAGCAGCCGGGACAGGGAAATCTCTGGAAACACCATATATTTT. Supplemented by reference TRBV5-1 and TRBJ1-3, the full variable domain reads KAGVTQTPRYLIKTRGQQVTLSCSPISGHRSVSWYQQTPGQGLQFLFEYFSETQRNKGNFPGRFSGRQFSNSRSEMNVSTLELGDSALYLCASSRDREISGNTIYFGEGSWLTVV.

This rearrangement joins TRBV2 to TRBJ1-5; no definite D call. The V gene lost 7 bases and the J gene lost 0 bases, with 13 bases spanning the gap. Germline V gene data show CDR1 as SNHLY and CDR2 as FYNNEI. CDR3 length equals 15 residues. CDR3 DNA sequence: TGTGCCAGCATGGCAGCGGGCGGTAGCAATCAGCCCCAGCATTTT. It codes for CASMAAGGSNQPQHF.

This sequence joins TRBV6-5 and TRBJ2-3; 9 bases are shared with TRBD2. This CDR3 contains 12 residues. The germline V gene has CDR1 MNHEY and CDR2 SVGAGI. The junction had 5 bases not matched to a gene; V was cut back by 8 bases and J by 8 bases. The CDR3 nucleotides are TGTGCCAGCGGGCGGGGGGGCTTTACGCAGTATTTT. It encodes CASGRGGFTQYF.

The J gene is TRBJ2-7, the V gene TRBV7-8; D remains unclear. V shed 7 bases and J shed 2 bases, with 12 bases lying between them. The CDR3 contains 13 residues. Germline loops: CDR1 SGHVS, CDR2 FQNEAQ. CDR3: CASTPLGTYEQYF. The CDR3 bases are TGTGCCAGCACCCCATTAGGAACCTACGAGCAGTACTTC.

As regards this clone: Mismatch with germline at one junction end may stem from a read error. The V call is TRBV2, the J call TRBJ1-1; no clear D. CDR1 and CDR2 (germline): SNHLY, FYNNEI. CDR3 size: 13 residues. The DNA for the CDR3 is TGTGACAGCAGACACACGAGCAACACTGAAGCTTTCTTT. This codes for CDSRHTSNTEAFF.

CDR3 loop: CASSLKTNTEAFF. The CDR3 DNA sequence: TGTGCCAGCAGCCTAAAAACGAACACTGAAGCTTTCTTT. This chain uses TRBV5-4 with TRBJ1-1, with D unresolved. CDR1 is SGHNT, CDR2 YYREEE, per germline (reference sequence). CDR3 length: 13 amino acids. V was clipped by 4 bases and J by 1 base, with 8 bases between them.

The rearrangement links TRBV7-2 to TRBJ1-5; D gene unclear. CDR3 length: 15 residues. The V and J ends lost 0 bases and 8 bases respectively, with 14 bases between them. Per the germline V gene, CDR1 is SGHTA and CDR2 is FQGNSA. DNA of the CDR3: TGTGCCAGCAGCTTAGCGCCACAGTTTGGGGAGCCCCAGCATTTT. It is translated as CASSLAPQFGEPQHF.

The rearrangement links TRBV5-4 to TRBJ2-1, with 10 bases identical to TRBD1. The CDR3 has 15 residues. In germline, CDR1 is SGHNT, CDR2 YYREEE (reference sequence). The J segment lost 7 bases and the V segment lost 4 bases, leaving 8 bases of the junction unmatched. The CDR3 DNA reads as TGTGCCAGCAGCCGAGAGGGGACAGGGGTTAATGAGCAGTTCTTC. This translates into CASSREGTGVNEQFF.

This chain joins TRBV5-1 and TRBJ1-1; 8 nucleotides line up with TRBD1. V lost 4 bases to trimming and J lost 6 bases; unmatched junction nucleotides: 11. Germline V gene lookup returns CDR1 SGHRS and CDR2 YFSETQ. This CDR3 comprises 15 residues. CDR3 protein: CASSREAGQAAEAFF. In DNA form, the CDR3 reads TGCGCCAGCAGCCGGGAGGCGGGACAGGCCGCTGAAGCTTTCTTT. Supplemented by reference TRBV5-1 and TRBJ1-1, the full variable domain reads KAGVTQTPRYLIKTRGQQVTLSCSPISGHRSVSWYQQTPGQGLQFLFEYFSETQRNKGNFPGRFSGRQFSNSRSEMNVSTLELGDSALYLCASSREAGQAAEAFFGQGTRLTVV.

The rearrangement uses TRBV6-2 or TRBV6-3 and TRBJ1-1; maybe TRBD1 (5 bases). The V end lost 3 bases, the J end lost 3 bases, and 17 bases lay between the germline ends. The CDR3 is made up of 16 amino acids. Germline values: CDR1 MNHEY, CDR2 SVGEGT. The CDR3 DNA follows: TGTGCCAGCAGTTATGGGGGACCCCCTGGGGACACTGAAGCTTTCTTT. Translating it yields CASSYGGPPGDTEAFF.